Described below is a single T cell receptor beta chain sequence and its context. What it binds is not known. Germline CDR1 reads LGHNA; CDR2 reads YSLEER. After removal of 4 bases from V and 0 bases from J, the junction contained 8 bases not matched to a gene. The CDR3 has 17 residues. The data are from a study of cytomegalovirus exposure and HLA in healthy donors. Study-level points and caveats: Specificity for CMV antigens was confirmed in vitro for a few of the CMV-associated chains. Researchers counted around 150 TCR beta chains as cytomegalovirus-associated.

Only in-frame clones appear in the TCRdb table, and some are missing; sequencing was by immunoSEQ multiplex PCR. The repertoire has about 110,000 clones, roughly 88% of them found once; the top ten carry roughly 1.4%. This TCR derives from a woman aged 25 to 45 in good health and CMV-seropositive. V gene TRBV4-3 combines with J gene TRBJ2-1; 8 nucleotides line up with TRBD2. Sample: PBMCs. The CDR3 is CASSRGGSGSSYNEQFF. Here the CDR3 DNA reads TGCGCCAGCAGCCGGGGCGGAAGCGGGAGCTCCTACAATGAGCAGTTCTTC.